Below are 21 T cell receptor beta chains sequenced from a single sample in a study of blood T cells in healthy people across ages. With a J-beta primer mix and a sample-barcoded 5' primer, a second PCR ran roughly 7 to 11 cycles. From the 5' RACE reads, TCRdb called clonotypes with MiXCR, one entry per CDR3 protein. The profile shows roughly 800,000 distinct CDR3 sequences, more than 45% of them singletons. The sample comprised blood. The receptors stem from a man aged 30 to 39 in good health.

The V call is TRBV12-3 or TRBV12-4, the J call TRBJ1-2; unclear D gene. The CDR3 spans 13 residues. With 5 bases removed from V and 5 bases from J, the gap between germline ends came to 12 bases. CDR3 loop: CASSLGPLYGYTF. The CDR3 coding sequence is TGTGCCAGCAGTCTAGGCCCCTTGTATGGCTACACCTTC.

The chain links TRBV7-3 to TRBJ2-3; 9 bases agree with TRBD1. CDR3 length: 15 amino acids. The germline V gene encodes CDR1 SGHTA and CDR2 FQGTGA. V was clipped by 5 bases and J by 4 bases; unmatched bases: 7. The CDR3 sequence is CASSPTGGRADTQYF. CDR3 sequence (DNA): TGTGCCAGCAGCCCGACAGGGGGGAGGGCAGATACGCAGTATTTT.

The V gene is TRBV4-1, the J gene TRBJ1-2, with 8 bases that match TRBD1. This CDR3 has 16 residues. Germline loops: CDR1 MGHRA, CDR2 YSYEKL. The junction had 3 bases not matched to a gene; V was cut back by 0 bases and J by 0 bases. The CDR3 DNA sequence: TGCGCCAGCAGCCAAGAAACAGGGGGACCTAACTATGGCTACACCTTC. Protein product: CASSQETGGPNYGYTF.

CDR3 DNA: TGTGCCAGCAGTTACCGAGGGGGGAGGGTAGGCTACGAGCAGTACTTC. Residues: CASSYRGGRVGYEQYF. The V and J genes are TRBV6-5 and TRBJ2-7, with D perhaps TRBD2 (7 bases). The germline gives CDR1 MNHEY, CDR2 SVGAGI. The CDR3 has 16 amino acids. Trimming removed 2 bases from V and 3 bases from J, with 17 bases in between.

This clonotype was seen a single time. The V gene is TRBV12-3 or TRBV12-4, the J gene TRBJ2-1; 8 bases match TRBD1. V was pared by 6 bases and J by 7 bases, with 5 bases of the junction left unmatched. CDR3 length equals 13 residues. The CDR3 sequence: CASSPGQVNEQFF. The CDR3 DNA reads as TGTGCCAGCAGCCCGGGACAGGTTAATGAGCAGTTCTTC.

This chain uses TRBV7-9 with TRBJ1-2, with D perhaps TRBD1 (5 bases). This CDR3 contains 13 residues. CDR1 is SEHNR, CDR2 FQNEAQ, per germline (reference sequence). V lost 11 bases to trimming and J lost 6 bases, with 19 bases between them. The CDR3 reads CAGHSGIRDGYTF. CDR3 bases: TGTGCCGGGCACAGCGGCATCAGGGATGGCTACACCTTC.

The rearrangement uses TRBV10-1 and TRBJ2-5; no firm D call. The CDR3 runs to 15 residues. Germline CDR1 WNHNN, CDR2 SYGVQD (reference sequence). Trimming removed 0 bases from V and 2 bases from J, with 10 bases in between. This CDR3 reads CASSESTVNQETQYF. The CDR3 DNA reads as TGCGCCAGCAGTGAGTCGACCGTCAATCAAGAGACCCAGTACTTC.

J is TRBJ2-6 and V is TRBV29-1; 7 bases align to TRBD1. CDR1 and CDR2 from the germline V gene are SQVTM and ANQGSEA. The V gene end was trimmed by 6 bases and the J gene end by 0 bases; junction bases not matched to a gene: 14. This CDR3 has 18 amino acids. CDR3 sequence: CSVAQRQGINSGANVLTF. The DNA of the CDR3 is TGCAGCGTCGCCCAAAGACAGGGTATCAACTCTGGGGCCAACGTCCTGACTTTC. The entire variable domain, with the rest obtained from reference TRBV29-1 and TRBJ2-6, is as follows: SAVISQKPSRDICQRGTSLTIQCQVDSQVTMMFWYRQQPGQSLTLIATANQGSEATYESGFVIDKFPISRPNLTFSTLTVSNMSPEDSSIYLCSVAQRQGINSGANVLTFGAGSRLTVL.

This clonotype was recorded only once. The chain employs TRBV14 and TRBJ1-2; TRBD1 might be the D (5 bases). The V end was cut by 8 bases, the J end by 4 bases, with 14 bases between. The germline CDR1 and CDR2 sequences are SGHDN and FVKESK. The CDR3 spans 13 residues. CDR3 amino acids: CASGNQGFYGYTF. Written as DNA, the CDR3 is TGTGCCAGCGGAAATCAGGGCTTCTATGGCTACACCTTC.

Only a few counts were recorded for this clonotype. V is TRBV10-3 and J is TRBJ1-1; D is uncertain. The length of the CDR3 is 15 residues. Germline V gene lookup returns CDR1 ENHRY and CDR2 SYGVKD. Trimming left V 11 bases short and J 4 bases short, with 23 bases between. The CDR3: CAARVGSGRGTEAFF. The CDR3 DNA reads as TGTGCCGCCCGTGTCGGCAGCGGTCGTGGCACTGAAGCTTTCTTT.

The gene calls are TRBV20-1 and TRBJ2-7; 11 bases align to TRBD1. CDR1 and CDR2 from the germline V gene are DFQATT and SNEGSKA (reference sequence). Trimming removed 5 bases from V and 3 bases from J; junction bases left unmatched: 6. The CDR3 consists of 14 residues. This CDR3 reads CSALRTGGVYEQYF. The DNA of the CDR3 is TGCAGTGCTTTACGGACAGGGGGCGTCTACGAGCAGTACTTC.

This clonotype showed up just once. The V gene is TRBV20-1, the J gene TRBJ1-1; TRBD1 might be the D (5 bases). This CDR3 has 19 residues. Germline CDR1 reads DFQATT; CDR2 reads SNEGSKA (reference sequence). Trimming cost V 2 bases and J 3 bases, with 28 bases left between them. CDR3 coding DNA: TGCAGTGCTAGAAAATACCATCAGAAGGAAGGGGTTTTGGACACTGAAGCTTTCTTT. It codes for CSARKYHQKEGVLDTEAFF.

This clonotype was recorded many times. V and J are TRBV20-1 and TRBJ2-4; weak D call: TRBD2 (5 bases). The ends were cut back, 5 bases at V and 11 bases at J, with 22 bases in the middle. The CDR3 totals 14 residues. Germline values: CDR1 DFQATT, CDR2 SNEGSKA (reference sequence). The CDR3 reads CSAVSETTLWVQYF. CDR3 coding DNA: TGCAGTGCTGTTAGCGAGACAACCTTGTGGGTTCAGTACTTC.

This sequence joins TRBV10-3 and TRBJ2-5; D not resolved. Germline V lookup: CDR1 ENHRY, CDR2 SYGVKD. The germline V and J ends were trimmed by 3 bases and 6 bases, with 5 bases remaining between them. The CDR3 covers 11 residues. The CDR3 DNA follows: TGTGCCATCAGTGACCTCAAGACCCAGTACTTC. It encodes CAISDLKTQYF.

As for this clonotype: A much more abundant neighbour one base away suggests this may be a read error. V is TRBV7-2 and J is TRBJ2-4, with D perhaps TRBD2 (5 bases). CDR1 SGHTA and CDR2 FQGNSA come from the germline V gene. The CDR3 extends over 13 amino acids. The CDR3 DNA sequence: TGTGCCAGCTCACACCTAGCCCAAAACATTCAGTACTTC. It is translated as CASSHLAQNIQYF.

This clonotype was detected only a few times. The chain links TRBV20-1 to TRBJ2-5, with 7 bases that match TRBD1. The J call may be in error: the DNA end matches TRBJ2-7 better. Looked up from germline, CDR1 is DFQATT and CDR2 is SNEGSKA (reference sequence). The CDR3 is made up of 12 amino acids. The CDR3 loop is CSATTGQFEQYF. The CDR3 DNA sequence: TGCAGTGCCACGACAGGGCAGTTCGAGCAGTACTTC.

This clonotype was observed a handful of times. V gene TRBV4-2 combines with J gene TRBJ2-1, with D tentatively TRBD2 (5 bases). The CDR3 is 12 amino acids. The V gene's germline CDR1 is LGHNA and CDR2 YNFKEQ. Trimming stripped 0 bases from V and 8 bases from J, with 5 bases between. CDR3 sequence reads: CASSQDGDEQFF. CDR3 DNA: TGTGCCAGCAGCCAAGACGGGGATGAGCAGTTCTTC.

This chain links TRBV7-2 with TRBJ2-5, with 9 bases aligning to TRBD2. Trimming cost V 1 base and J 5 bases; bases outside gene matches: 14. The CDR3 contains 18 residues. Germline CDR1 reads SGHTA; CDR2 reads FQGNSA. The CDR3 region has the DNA TGTGCCAGCAGCTTAGGTTCTACGGGACTAGCTTTCTGGGAGACCCAGTACTTC. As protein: CASSLGSTGLAFWETQYF.

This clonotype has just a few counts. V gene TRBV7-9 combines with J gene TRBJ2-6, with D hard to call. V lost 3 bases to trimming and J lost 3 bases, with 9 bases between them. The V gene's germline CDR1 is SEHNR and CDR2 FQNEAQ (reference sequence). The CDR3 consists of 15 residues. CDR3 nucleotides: TGTGCCAGCAGCTTCAACACTGATGGGGCCAACGTCCTGACTTTC. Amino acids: CASSFNTDGANVLTF.

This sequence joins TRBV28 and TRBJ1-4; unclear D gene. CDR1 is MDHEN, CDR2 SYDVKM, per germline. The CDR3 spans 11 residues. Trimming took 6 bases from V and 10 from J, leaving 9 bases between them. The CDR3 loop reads CASRLTGKLFF. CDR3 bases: TGTGCCAGCAGATTAACGGGAAAACTGTTTTTT.

The CDR3 sequence: CASSRGLSADEQYF. DNA for the CDR3: TGCGCCAGCAGCCGCGGACTTTCAGCCGACGAGCAGTACTTC. This chain uses TRBV4-1 with TRBJ2-5; D may be TRBD2 (5 bases). The DNA end favors TRBJ2-7, so the J call may be wrong. Looked up from germline, CDR1 is MGHRA and CDR2 is YSYEKL. CDR3 size: 14 residues.